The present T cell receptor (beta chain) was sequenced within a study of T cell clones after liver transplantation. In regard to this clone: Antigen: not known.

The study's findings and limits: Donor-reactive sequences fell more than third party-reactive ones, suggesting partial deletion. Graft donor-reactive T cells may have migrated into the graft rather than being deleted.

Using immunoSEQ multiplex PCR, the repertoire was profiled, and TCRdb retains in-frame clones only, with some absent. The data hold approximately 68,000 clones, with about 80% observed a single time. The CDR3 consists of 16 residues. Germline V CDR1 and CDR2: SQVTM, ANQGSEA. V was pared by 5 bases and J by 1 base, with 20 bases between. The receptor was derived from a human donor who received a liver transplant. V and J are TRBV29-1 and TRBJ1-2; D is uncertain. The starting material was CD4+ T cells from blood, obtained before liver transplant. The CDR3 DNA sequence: TGCAGCGTTTACGGTTTGGGCCGCCAAGATAACTATGGCTACACCTTC. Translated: CSVYGLGRQDNYGYTF.